These 25 T cell receptor beta chains came from one sample sequenced in a study of T cells in Graves' hyperthyroidism and ophthalmopathy. RNA transcripts served as the template for amplifying TCR beta CDR3 regions. During a first-round RT-PCR of the TCR CDR3, the HTBI primer set was used. MiXCR, applied by TCRdb to the multiplex PCR reads, yields one record per CDR3 protein. The table has 300,000 to 450,000 distinct CDR3 sequences, about a sixth seen once. The sequenced material came from blood. The source of these receptors is a woman between 25 and 40 years old with Graves' hyperthyroidism that later progressed to Graves' ophthalmopathy.

This rearrangement joins TRBV5-5 to TRBJ1-5; D not resolved. Deletions cut 4 bases from V and 0 bases from J, with 17 bases between. This CDR3 region has 17 residues. Germline V gives CDR1 SGHKS, CDR2 YYEKEE (reference sequence). The CDR3 region has the DNA TGTGCCAGCAGCGTGGACGGACTAGACTATAGCAATCAGCCCCAGCATTTT. This gives the protein CASSVDGLDYSNQPQHF.

This clonotype occurred many times. The rearrangement joins TRBV28 to TRBJ1-2, with D perhaps TRBD1 (5 bases). The ends were cut back, 6 bases at V and 4 bases at J, with 12 bases in the middle. In germline, CDR1 is MDHEN, CDR2 SYDVKM. CDR3 length equals 13 residues. The CDR3 DNA reads as TGTGCCAGCAGCGAGGGGAACTTCTATGGCTACACCTTC. This translates into CASSEGNFYGYTF.

The sample holds many counts of this clonotype. The chain joins TRBV6-5 to TRBJ2-6; D uncertain. The CDR3 covers 15 residues. The V gene's germline CDR1 is MNHEY and CDR2 SVGAGI. V shed 2 bases and J shed 1 base, with 6 bases lying between them. CDR3 residues: CASSYGQSGANVLTF. DNA for the CDR3: TGTGCCAGCAGTTACGGGCAATCTGGGGCCAACGTCCTGACTTTC.

The V and J genes are TRBV20-1 and TRBJ2-1; perhaps TRBD2 as D (6 bases). Germline CDR1 DFQATT, CDR2 SNEGSKA (reference sequence). The CDR3 has 14 residues. Trimming shortened V by 7 bases and J by 0 bases, and 13 bases separated the two germline ends. The CDR3 is CSGASGSSYNEQFF. Here the CDR3 DNA reads TGCAGTGGGGCATCCGGGAGCTCCTACAATGAGCAGTTCTTC.

This clonotype came up many times. The chain carries TRBV20-1 and TRBJ2-7; 9 bases are shared with TRBD1. Germline V gene lookup returns CDR1 DFQATT and CDR2 SNEGSKA (reference sequence). With V trimmed by 1 base and J by 3 bases, 7 bases remained unmatched. The CDR3 has 15 residues. CDR3 DNA: TGCAGTGCTAGAGTCAACAGGGGGCTCGACTACGAGCAGTACTTC. Translation gives CSARVNRGLDYEQYF.

This clonotype was counted ten times or more. The chain is built from TRBV7-9 and TRBJ2-7; no reliable D call. The germline V and J ends were trimmed by 3 bases and 3 bases, with 6 bases remaining between them. CDR1 and CDR2 from the germline V gene are SEHNR and FQNEAQ (reference sequence). The CDR3 contains 12 residues. The CDR3 reads CASSLRLYEQYF. The CDR3 bases are TGTGCCAGCAGCTTGCGCCTCTACGAGCAGTACTTC.

This clonotype was detected many times. This rearrangement joins TRBV6-1 to TRBJ2-3; possible D gene TRBD2, 6 bases. In germline, CDR1 is MNHNS, CDR2 SASEGT. The V and J ends lost 7 bases and 4 bases respectively, with 24 bases between them. This CDR3 spans 17 amino acids. CDR3: CASTDTGTALFADTQYF. Here the CDR3 DNA reads TGTGCCAGCACTGACACCGGGACTGCTCTCTTCGCAGATACGCAGTATTTT.

This clonotype was recorded at least ten times. The chain couples TRBV10-3 to TRBJ1-2; maybe TRBD1 (6 bases). Germline CDR1 ENHRY, CDR2 SYGVKD. The CDR3 has 13 residues. The germline V and J ends were trimmed by 2 bases and 6 bases, with 10 bases remaining between them. The CDR3 here is CAISEGRGNGYTF. For the CDR3, the DNA is TGTGCCATCAGTGAGGGCAGGGGAAATGGCTACACCTTC.

V gene TRBV7-2 combines with J gene TRBJ2-2, with D possibly TRBD2 on 6 matching bases. The length of the CDR3 is 15 residues. Germline CDR1 is SGHTA and CDR2 is FQGNSA. Between the trimmed V and J ends, which lost 5 bases and 8 bases, there was a span of 18 bases. In DNA form, the CDR3 reads TGTGCCAGCAGCCTCGTTGGGGGGAGTCCGGGGGAGCTGTTTTTT. Translating it yields CASSLVGGSPGELFF.

This clonotype was counted many times. The V and J genes are TRBV14 and TRBJ1-4, with D uncertain. The CDR3 has 18 amino acids. V gave up 1 base and J gave up 5 bases, with 20 bases separating them. Germline lookup yields CDR1 SGHDN and CDR2 FVKESK. The CDR3 DNA sequence: TGTGCCAGCAGCCAAGGGTACTTACGTGTTGGGAGGAATGAAAAACTGTTTTTT. Protein product: CASSQGYLRVGRNEKLFF. The complete variable domain, with remaining parts taken from reference TRBV14 and TRBJ1-4, reads EAGVTQFPSHSVIEKGQTVTLRCDPISGHDNLYWYRRVMGKEIKFLLHFVKESKQDESGMPNNRFLAERTGGTYSTLKVQPAELEDSGVYFCASSQGYLRVGRNEKLFFGSGTQLSVL.

This clonotype occurred many times. The CDR3 region has the DNA TGTGCCAGCAGTTTCGAGAGTCCCTACAATGAGCAGTTCTTC. Translated: CASSFESPYNEQFF. The chain joins TRBV27 to TRBJ2-1; D is unresolved. Germline CDR1 reads MNHEY; CDR2 reads SMNVEV (reference sequence). V was trimmed by 3 bases and J by 2 bases, leaving 8 bases between them. The CDR3 sequence is 14 residues long.

This chain uses TRBV5-8 with TRBJ2-1, with D possibly TRBD1 on 6 matching bases. The germline V gene has CDR1 SGHTS and CDR2 YDEGEE. This CDR3 comprises 16 residues. V shed 4 bases and J shed 7 bases, with 21 bases lying between them. This CDR3 is CASSRTRDTYRNEQFF. The CDR3 coding sequence is TGTGCCAGCAGCAGAACCCGGGACACGTACAGGAATGAGCAGTTCTTC. Looking up the rest from reference TRBV5-8 and TRBJ2-1 gives the full variable domain: EAGVTQSPTHLIKTRGQQATLRCSPISGHTSVYWYQQALGLGLQFLLWYDEGEERNRGNFPPRFSGRQFPNYSSELNVNALELEDSALYLCASSRTRDTYRNEQFFGPGTRLTVL.

The V call is TRBV5-4, the J call TRBJ2-3; D remains unclear. CDR1 and CDR2 (germline): SGHNT, YYREEE (reference sequence). The CDR3 length is 16 residues. Trimming left V 5 bases short and J 6 bases short, with 22 bases between. The CDR3 loop is CASSQTHSRAQDTQYF. CDR3 coding DNA: TGTGCCAGCAGTCAAACACACTCCCGGGCCCAGGATACGCAGTATTTT.

The table lists this clonotype with a few counts. A junction boundary mismatches the germline segment, possibly from a read error. The rearrangement uses TRBV30 and TRBJ1-1, with TRBD1 as a possible D gene (6 bases). This CDR3 spans 17 amino acids. Germline V gives CDR1 GTSNPN, CDR2 SVGIG (reference sequence). DNA of the CDR3: TGTGCCTGGAGCTCCTCCAGCGCCCCAGGGGCCGGCACTGAAGCTCTCTTT. It translates to CAWSSSSAPGAGTEALF.

Many counts were recorded for this clonotype. The chain uses TRBV6-1 and TRBJ2-7, with a weak D call TRBD1 (5 bases). Germline CDR1 is MNHNS and CDR2 is SASEGT. CDR3 size: 12 residues. The germline V and J ends were trimmed by 8 bases and 3 bases, with 11 bases remaining between them. The CDR3 spells CASSTGNYEQYF. In nucleotides, the CDR3 is TGTGCCAGCTCTACAGGAAACTACGAGCAGTACTTC.

On this clonotype: The germline gene is not matched at one end of the junction; a read error may be the cause. The chain joins TRBV7-2 to TRBJ2-3; 10 nucleotides line up with TRBD2. The CDR3 runs to 16 residues. CDR1 and CDR2 (germline): SGHTA, FQGNSA. CDR3 DNA: TGTGCCAGCGGCTTTGGGCTAGCGGGAGTTACAGATACGCAGTATTTT. This gives the protein CASGFGLAGVTDTQYF.

The genes are TRBV2 and TRBJ1-6; 8 nucleotides match TRBD1. The CDR3 runs to 13 residues. The V segment lost 4 bases and the J segment 8 bases; nucleotides outside the gene matches: 1. The germline V gene encodes CDR1 SNHLY and CDR2 FYNNEI. In DNA form, the CDR3 reads TGTGCCAGCAGTGGGACAGGGTATTCACCCCTCCACTTT. It is translated as CASSGTGYSPLHF.

This clonotype has ten or more counts. The J gene is TRBJ2-5, the V gene TRBV3-1; perhaps TRBD2 as D (7 bases). Trimming removed 1 base from V and 5 bases from J, with 11 bases in between. The V gene's germline CDR1 is LGHDT and CDR2 YNNKEL (reference sequence). This CDR3 is built from 14 residues. The CDR3 DNA sequence: TGTGCCAGCAGCCAAGGGACAGCGGGGGAGACCCAGTACTTC. Translation: CASSQGTAGETQYF.

This clonotype showed up just a few times. The chain carries TRBV28 and TRBJ1-2; D may be TRBD1 (6 bases). Germline-derived CDR1 and CDR2 are MDHEN and SYDVKM. Trimming took off 5 bases at V and 2 bases at J, with 12 bases between the two ends. This CDR3 comprises 14 residues. CDR3: CASSTHRENYGYTF. The CDR3 nucleotides read TGTGCCAGCAGTACCCACAGGGAGAACTATGGCTACACCTTC.

This clonotype appeared many times. The gene calls are TRBV10-3 and TRBJ2-7, with D tentatively TRBD1 or TRBD2 (5 bases each). Deletions cut 3 bases from V and 0 bases from J, with 6 bases between. The CDR3 loop spans 13 amino acids. The germline CDR1 and CDR2 sequences are ENHRY and SYGVKD. CDR3 DNA: TGTGCCATCAGTGATGGGGGCTCCTACGAGCAGTACTTC. It encodes CAISDGGSYEQYF.

This clonotype was recorded many times. This sequence joins TRBV7-2 and TRBJ2-7, with TRBD1 identical over 9 bases. Germline CDR1 reads SGHTA; CDR2 reads FQGNSA. The V and J ends lost 3 bases and 2 bases, in that order; junction bases with no gene match: 2. The CDR3 covers 14 residues. The CDR3 DNA sequence: TGTGCCAGCAGCTTTGACAGGGGGACCTACGAGCAGTACTTC. Translated, it gives CASSFDRGTYEQYF.

As concerns this clonotype: One end of the junction fails to match germline, which may point to a read error. The chain recombines TRBV6-1 with TRBJ2-1; TRBD1 agrees at 10 bases. The CDR3 sequence is 16 residues long. Germline values: CDR1 MNHNS, CDR2 SASEGT. CDR3 sequence: CACRTLPGQGHNEQFF. CDR3 in DNA: TGTGCCTGCAGGACCTTACCGGGACAGGGGCATAATGAGCAGTTCTTC.

This clonotype appeared a few times. This chain links TRBV28 with TRBJ2-7; unclear D gene. The CDR3 is 14 amino acids. Trimming left V 3 bases short and J 0 bases short, with 9 bases between. Germline values: CDR1 MDHEN, CDR2 SYDVKM. The CDR3 bases are TGTGCCAGCAGTTTGGTCACGGGCTCCTACGAGCAGTACTTC. It codes for CASSLVTGSYEQYF.

This clonotype has at least ten counts. This chain connects TRBV20-1 to TRBJ2-5, with TRBD1 identical over 7 bases. CDR1 and CDR2 (germline): DFQATT, SNEGSKA (reference sequence). The CDR3 totals 16 residues. J lost 1 base, V lost 6 bases, and 14 bases had no gene match. CDR3 in DNA: TGCAGTGCCAGACCCGGTAGGGGGCGTCGCCAAGAGACCCAGTACTTC. It translates to CSARPGRGRRQETQYF.

The gene calls are TRBV20-1 and TRBJ1-1; tentative D call: TRBD1 (5 bases). V was pared by 0 bases and J by 5 bases, with 16 bases between. The CDR3 consists of 15 residues. Germline V lookup: CDR1 DFQATT, CDR2 SNEGSKA (reference sequence). The CDR3 DNA reads TGCAGTGCTAGAGATTTGGGGGGTTGGGAAACTGAAGCTTTCTTT. Its protein is CSARDLGGWETEAFF.